This T cell receptor beta chain was profiled in a study of identical twins. TCRdb analysed the 5' RACE reads with MiXCR anew, one entry per CDR3 protein. The top ten hold around 5% of the sample, which has approximately 220,000 distinct CDR3 sequences, 7% to 8.5% seen once. This CDR3 region has 16 residues. The V end lost 5 bases, the J end lost 0 bases, and 11 bases lay between the germline ends. CDR1 is SNHLY, CDR2 FYNNEI, per germline. Only a few counts were recorded for this clonotype. The same data also contributed to another study, on yellow fever vaccine responses in identical twins.

J is TRBJ2-6 and V is TRBV2; unclear D gene. Sequencing was performed on CD8+ T cells sorted from blood. The source is a woman between 18 and 30 years old in good health. The CDR3 is CASSNGRISGANVLTF. The CDR3 nucleotides read TGTGCCAGCAGTAACGGACGGATCTCTGGGGCCAACGTCCTGACTTTC.